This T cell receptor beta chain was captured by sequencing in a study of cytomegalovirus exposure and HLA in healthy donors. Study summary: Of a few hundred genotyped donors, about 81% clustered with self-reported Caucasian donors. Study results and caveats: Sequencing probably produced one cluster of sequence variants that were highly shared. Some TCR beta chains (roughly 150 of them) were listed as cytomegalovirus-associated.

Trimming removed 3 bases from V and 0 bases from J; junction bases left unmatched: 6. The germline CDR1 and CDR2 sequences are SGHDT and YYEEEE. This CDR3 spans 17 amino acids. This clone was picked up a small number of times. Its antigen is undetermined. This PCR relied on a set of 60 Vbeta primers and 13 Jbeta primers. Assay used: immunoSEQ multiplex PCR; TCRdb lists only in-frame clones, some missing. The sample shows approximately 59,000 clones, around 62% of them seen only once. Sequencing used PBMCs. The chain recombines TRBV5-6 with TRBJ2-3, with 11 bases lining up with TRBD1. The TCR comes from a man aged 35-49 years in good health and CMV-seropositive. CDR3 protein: CASSSVGQGASTDTQYF. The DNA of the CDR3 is TGTGCCAGCAGCTCGGTTGGACAGGGGGCGAGCACAGATACGCAGTATTTT.